The next 5 T cell receptor beta chains were all read from a single sample in a study of CD8+ T cells in alopecia areata. RNA was isolated and reverse transcribed to cDNA, the sequencing template. Some clones are missing from TCRdb's copy, which holds only in-frame ones; the method was immunoSEQ multiplex PCR. The data show 110,000 or so clones, less than 70% seen once. Treatment noted: oral pan-JAK inhibitor, 5-10 mg twice daily. The specimen comprised CD4+ T cells sorted from blood, sampled at week 24, from a patient treated with tofacitinib. The receptors stem from a human donor with alopecia areata.

The sample holds a few counts of this clone. This sequence joins TRBV29-1 and TRBJ2-1, with TRBD1 as a possible D gene (5 bases). The CDR3 is 14 residues long. Deletions cut 4 bases from V and 6 bases from J, with 16 bases between. CDR1 and CDR2 (germline): SQVTM, ANQGSEA. Written as DNA, the CDR3 is TGCAGCGTTGTGGCAGGGCGGATAAGCAATGAGCAGTTCTTC. It yields the protein CSVVAGRISNEQFF.

The chain is built from TRBV9 and TRBJ1-2; D uncertain. The CDR3 spans 16 residues. The germline gives CDR1 SGDLS, CDR2 YYNGEE. Trimming pared 1 base from V and 0 bases from J, leaving 13 bases between. This chain's CDR3 is CASSVSHQVANYGYTF. The CDR3 DNA reads TGTGCCAGCAGCGTATCGCACCAGGTAGCTAACTATGGCTACACCTTC.

A few counts support this clone. This chain connects TRBV5-8 to TRBJ2-1, with D unclear. Trimming stripped 2 bases from V and 6 bases from J, with 6 bases between. This CDR3 comprises 12 residues. The germline V gene encodes CDR1 SGHTS and CDR2 YDEGEE. CDR3 bases: TGTGCCAGCAGCTTTTCCGCCAATGAGCAGTTCTTC. This codes for CASSFSANEQFF.

The chain's CDR3 is CATGQGLGSPLHF. CDR3 nucleotides: TGTGCCACAGGACAGGGGTTGGGTTCACCCCTCCACTTT. The J gene is TRBJ1-6, the V gene TRBV5-4; 9 bases align to TRBD1. This CDR3 has 13 residues. Germline CDR1 reads SGHNT; CDR2 reads YYREEE (reference sequence). V gave up 9 bases and J gave up 9 bases; unmatched junction bases: 7.

This rearrangement joins TRBV29-1 to TRBJ2-5; 9 positions match TRBD1. Germline values: CDR1 SQVTM, CDR2 ANQGSEA. The V and J ends lost 3 bases and 9 bases, in that order; junction bases with no gene match: 5. There are 12 residues in the CDR3. The CDR3 spells CSVDDRGSAQYF. The CDR3 DNA sequence: TGCAGCGTTGACGACAGGGGGTCAGCCCAGTACTTC.